There are a few counts of the clone carrying this TCR beta chain. This sample is part of a study of blood T cell repertoires in COVID-19. Looking at the study overall: Acute and convalescent COVID-19 samples came from the United States, Italy and Spain. From T cells, B-cell-depleted T cells, or PBMCs came the material, which was cDNA or gDNA.

The V end lost 2 bases, the J end lost 4 bases, and 15 bases lay between the germline ends. This CDR3 has 16 residues. Germline V gene data show CDR1 as LNHDA and CDR2 as SQIVND (reference sequence). Method: immunoSEQ multiplex PCR; TCRdb's copy keeps in-frame clones and lacks some. Of about 250,000 clones detected, roughly 80% appear once; the ten largest clones hold approximately 9.1%. The chain employs TRBV19 and TRBJ1-5; tentative D call: TRBD1 (5 bases). The receptor comes from a man at least 80 years old with acute or convalescent COVID-19. Sequencing was performed on peripheral blood. The CDR3 loop reads CASSIRGNLRNQPQHF. The CDR3 DNA sequence: TGTGCCAGTAGTATAAGGGGCAACTTGAGGAATCAGCCCCAGCATTTT.